This is a list of T cell receptor beta chains from one sample in a study of vaccination and CD4 T cells after COVID-19. Which antigens these TCRs recognize remains unknown. Each CDR3 protein is one row after TCRdb ran MiXCR on the PCR reads. Among 10,000 or so distinct CDR3 sequences listed, more than 30% were seen once. Sequencing input: CD4+ T cells from blood, cultured in vitro. Source of these receptors: a human donor in good health. Each CDR3 is given with its conserved first and last residue. The D gene is left open where the match is weak. Size is stated for part of the rows, as once, few or many counts, or as a class when the clone is expanded.

abundance,j_gene,d_gene,v_gene,CDR3nt,CDR3aa
NA,TRBJ2-1,NA,TRBV29-1,TGCAGCGTTGACAGCGTAGAGCAGTTCTTC,CSVDSVEQFF
NA,TRBJ1-6,TRBD1,TRBV6-2/TRBV6-3,TGTGCCAGCAGTTACCGGACAGGAATAGACTCACCCCTCCACTTT,CASSYRTGIDSPLHF
NA,TRBJ2-5,TRBD1,TRBV9,TGTGCCAGCAGCGTCGGGACAGCAGGCGAGACCCAGTACTTC,CASSVGTAGETQYF
NA,TRBJ2-7,TRBD2,TRBV20-1,TGCAGTGCTAGGTCGAGCGGGGTCTCCTACGAGCAGTACTTC,CSARSSGVSYEQYF
few,TRBJ1-6,NA,TRBV20-1,TGCAGTTCGGCGGGGGGGCTTAGCTCCTATAATTCACCCCTCCACTTT,CSSAGGLSSYNSPLHF
NA,TRBJ2-1,TRBD2,TRBV28,TGTGCCAGCAGTTCCGGGGGGACTAGCGGGATTGAGCAGTTCTTC,CASSSGGTSGIEQFF
few,TRBJ1-1,NA,TRBV2,TGTGCCAGCAGTCGGGGGGGCTACACTGAAGCTTTCTTT,CASSRGGYTEAFF
NA,TRBJ2-5,NA,TRBV4-1,TGCGCCAGCAGCCAAGATTTGACAAGGGAGACCCAGTACTTC,CASSQDLTRETQYF
NA,TRBJ2-2,NA,TRBV19,TGTGCCAGTAGTATACTAGGGACTTCCCCGCGGGAGCTGTTTTTT,CASSILGTSPRELFF
few,TRBJ1-5,NA,TRBV2,TGTGCCAGCAGTGACTGGGGTAATAGCAATCAGCCCCAGCATTTT,CASSDWGNSNQPQHF
NA,TRBJ2-2,NA,TRBV12-3/TRBV12-4,TGTGCCAGCAGTAAGGGGAACACCGGGGAGCTGTTTTTT,CASSKGNTGELFF
NA,TRBJ2-5,TRBD1,TRBV5-6,TGTGCCAGCAGCTTGTTCCCAGGGGGCGAAGGGACCCAGTACTTC,CASSLFPGGEGTQYF
NA,TRBJ1-2,NA,TRBV5-1,TGCGCCAGCAGGGTGAGAGGGGAAATGAGGTATGGCTACACCTTC,CASRVRGEMRYGYTF
few,TRBJ2-7,TRBD2,TRBV10-3,TGTGCCATCAGTGCGGCTAGCGGGAGCTACGAGCAGTACTTC,CAISAASGSYEQYF
NA,TRBJ1-5,NA,TRBV7-9,TGTGCCAGCAGCTTAGGATGGGGACATAGCAATCAGCCCCAGCATTTT,CASSLGWGHSNQPQHF
NA,TRBJ2-2,NA,TRBV6-4,TGTGCCAGCAGTGTGGAAGGCACCGGGGAGCTGTTTTTT,CASSVEGTGELFF
few,TRBJ2-6,NA,TRBV20-1,TGCAGTGCCCTGCCGCGGCCGACCGGGGCCAACGTCCTGACTTTC,CSALPRPTGANVLTF
NA,TRBJ1-2,NA,TRBV4-2,TGTGCCAGCAGCCAAGTCTCGGCCAGATCTAACTATGGCTACACCTTC,CASSQVSARSNYGYTF
NA,TRBJ2-7,NA,TRBV28,TGTGCCAGCAGTTTATCGGGTTTACAGGGCTACGAGCAGTACTTC,CASSLSGLQGYEQYF
few,TRBJ1-1,NA,TRBV20-1,TGCAGTGCTAGCCCCAACCTGAACACTGAAGCTTTCTTT,CSASPNLNTEAFF
few,TRBJ2-7,TRBD2,TRBV7-9,TGTGCCAGCAGCTGGACTAGCGGCTACGAGCAGTACTTC,CASSWTSGYEQYF
few,TRBJ2-5,NA,TRBV2,TGTGCCAGCATGTGGCGGCCCCAAGAGACCCAGTACTTC,CASMWRPQETQYF
NA,TRBJ1-1,TRBD1,TRBV28,TGTGCCAGCAGCCCTCCCGCCAGGGGGACGACTGAAGCTTTCTTT,CASSPPARGTTEAFF
NA,TRBJ2-3,NA,TRBV19,TGTGCCAGTAGTACCCCCGGGGCTTCTGGAGATACGCAGTATTTT,CASSTPGASGDTQYF
NA,TRBJ1-1,NA,TRBV21-1,TGTGCCAGCAGCAAAGCGAAGGTTAGTACAGGGCGGGGGTTGAACACTGAAGCTTTCTTT,CASSKAKVSTGRGLNTEAFF
NA,TRBJ2-1,NA,TRBV25-1,TGTGCCAGCAGTTTTCTCATTACGGTCTTC,CASSFLITVF
few,TRBJ1-6,NA,TRBV28,TGTGCCAGCAGTCAGATGCGGGACACCCTCCACTTT,CASSQMRDTLHF
once,TRBJ2-5,NA,TRBV5-4,TGTGCCAGCAGCCCTATATCAGGGTACCAAGAGACCCAGTACTTC,CASSPISGYQETQYF
NA,TRBJ1-6,TRBD1,TRBV7-9,TGTGCCAGCAGCTCCCCTCAGGGGGGGGATAATTCACCCCTCCACTTT,CASSSPQGGDNSPLHF
few,TRBJ2-3,NA,TRBV5-1,TGCGCCAGCAGCTTGTCAGGTCCCCGCACAGATACGCAGTATTTT,CASSLSGPRTDTQYF
NA,TRBJ1-2,TRBD1,TRBV2,TGTGCCAGCAACCAGGGACAGGACCGGGGCTACACCTTC,CASNQGQDRGYTF
medium-sized,TRBJ2-1,NA,TRBV6-2/TRBV6-3,TGTGCCAGCGCCCCCAGAGGAAGCCTCGCCAATGAGCAGTTCTTC,CASAPRGSLANEQFF
NA,TRBJ1-5,NA,TRBV20-1,TGCAGTGCTAGGGCCCTCGAGGGAACGGGTCAGCCCCAGCATTTT,CSARALEGTGQPQHF
NA,TRBJ2-2,NA,TRBV7-3,TGTGCCAACAGCTCAACGAACACCGGGGAGCTGTTTTTT,CANSSTNTGELFF
NA,TRBJ1-6,NA,TRBV10-3,TGTGCCATCAGGGGGTACGACGGCGATTCACCCCTCCACTTT,CAIRGYDGDSPLHF
few,TRBJ2-7,NA,TRBV10-3,TGTGCCACCAGGGGGGGTCGTGGTGAGCAGTACTTC,CATRGGRGEQYF
NA,TRBJ2-1,NA,TRBV28,TGTGCCAGCAGTACGCGAACAGTAACAGATGAGCAGTTCTTC,CASSTRTVTDEQFF
NA,TRBJ1-5,TRBD1,TRBV7-4,TGTGCCAGCAGCTCGCCCAGGGACAGGGGAGGTCAGCCCCAGCATTTT,CASSSPRDRGGQPQHF
NA,TRBJ2-7,NA,TRBV7-8,TGTGCCAGCAGCTTAGCCGGCTTTGCCTACGAGCAGTACTTC,CASSLAGFAYEQYF
NA,TRBJ1-2,NA,TRBV28,TGTGCCAGCAGCCTCCTCGAACCAGGGCGGTGGGGCTACACCTTC,CASSLLEPGRWGYTF
NA,TRBJ1-1,NA,TRBV7-3,TGTGCCAGCAGCCTACGCATGAACACTGAAGCTTTCTTT,CASSLRMNTEAFF
NA,TRBJ2-7,TRBD1,TRBV27,TGTGCCAGCAGCCCAGACAGGGCCTACGAGCAGTACTTC,CASSPDRAYEQYF
NA,TRBJ1-5,NA,TRBV20-1,TGCAGTGCTAGAGGGAGGGGCCGCGCAACCAATCAGCCCCAGCATTTT,CSARGRGRATNQPQHF
NA,TRBJ2-7,TRBD1,TRBV6-1,TGTGCCAGCAGCCGACAGGGACCTTACGAGCAGTACTTC,CASSRQGPYEQYF
NA,TRBJ1-3,NA,TRBV20-1,TGCAGTGCAGCAGACCGGGGACGGGCGGGAAACACCATATATTTT,CSAADRGRAGNTIYF
few,TRBJ1-1,NA,TRBV20-1,TGCTTGTGTGCGGGGGGCACTGAAGCTTTCTTT,CLCAGGTEAFF
NA,TRBJ1-1,NA,TRBV20-1,TGCAGTGCTCGGCGAGGGGCAAACACTGAAGCTTTCTTT,CSARRGANTEAFF
few,TRBJ1-2,NA,TRBV20-1,TGCAGTGCTAGAGGTGACGCTCCTCTAGGGGGCTACACCTTC,CSARGDAPLGGYTF
NA,TRBJ2-7,NA,TRBV7-2,TGTACCAGCAGCTTAGCCAGCACCGTAACCTACGAGCAGTACTTC,CTSSLASTVTYEQYF